The clone carrying this TCR beta chain came up a few times. Its antigen is currently unknown. The record originates from a study of beta chain features in type 1 diabetes. Study information: Across all samples, fewer than 120,000,000 sorted cells were examined. Study-wide points: High-TCR-expressing cells could be over-represented by cDNA sequencing. When Type 1 diabetes patients were examined, their TCRB CDR3s proved moderately but significantly shorter in all four CD4+ subsets.

Reverse transcribing all isolated RNA meant expressed TCRB transcripts were sequenced. Sequencing used immunoSEQ multiplex PCR; TCRdb keeps in-frame clones, though not all of them. The table records 55,000 to 80,000 clones, roughly half of them present only once. Donors underwent one heparinised blood draw, around 120 mL on average. After removal of 2 bases from V and 10 bases from J, the junction contained 2 bases not matched to a gene. The CDR3 loop spans 12 amino acids. CDR1 is KGHSH, CDR2 LQKENI, per germline. The rearrangement uses TRBV18 and TRBJ2-1, with 7 bases fitting TRBD1. Sequenced material: central memory CD4+ T cells from blood. The receptor's source is a man in his thirties or forties with type 1 diabetes. The chain's CDR3 is CASSPSTGEQFF. In nucleotides, the CDR3 is TGTGCCAGCTCACCATCGACAGGGGAGCAGTTCTTC. The whole variable domain, remainder taken from reference TRBV18 and TRBJ2-1, is NAGVMQNPRHLVRRRGQEARLRCSPMKGHSHVYWYRQLPEEGLKFMVYLQKENIIDESGMPKERFSAEFPKEGPSILRIQQVVRGDSAAYFCASSPSTGEQFFGPGTRLTVL.